This T cell receptor beta chain came from a study of blood T cell repertoires in COVID-19. On the study more broadly: The samples span acute and convalescent COVID-19 from the United States, Italy and Spain.

As originally analysed: The assay estimated nucleated cells by amplifying reference gene primers. Some clones are missing from TCRdb's copy, which holds only in-frame ones; the method was immunoSEQ multiplex PCR. The V and J calls and clone size are taken from that table; D and trimming were inferred from the DNA. The sample includes about 220,000 clones, 65% to 90% of them seen just once. Trimming left V 5 bases short and J 0 bases short, with 10 bases between. Germline lookup yields CDR1 SNHLY and CDR2 FYNNEI. The CDR3 spans 15 residues. Followed longitudinally, the Seattle patients had been enrolled during active infection.

The source of this sequence is a woman in her seventies with COVID-19, enrolled during active disease. This chain uses TRBV2 with TRBJ2-2; D might be TRBD2 (6 bases). Sample: peripheral blood. Here the CDR3 reads CASSNSGANTGELFF. The CDR3 coding sequence is TGTGCCAGCAGTAATAGCGGTGCGAACACCGGGGAGCTGTTTTTT.